The 30 T cell receptor beta chains presented below share a single source sample, sequenced in a study of T cell clonality in common variable immunodeficiency. Profiled with immunoSEQ multiplex PCR; TCRdb holds only in-frame clones, not every one. The sample includes 45,000 to 55,000 clones, none of them occurring once. The sequenced sample consisted of peripheral blood mononuclear cells. The receptors were gathered from a person aged 18 to 75 in good health.

This clone was found many times. The sequenced fragment ends 3 residues before the CDR3 boundary, so the rest is inferred from the germline J gene. The genes are TRBV7-2 and TRBJ2-1; D is undetermined. V lost 3 bases and J lost 7, with 4 bases in between. This CDR3 has 11 amino acids. Germline CDR1 is SGHTA and CDR2 is FQGNSA. The sequenced part of the CDR3 DNA is TGTGCCAGCAGCTTCCAAAATGAG. Translation gives CASSFQNE. The whole CDR3 sequence is CASSFQNEQFF.

This clone occurred a few times. The CDR3 loop reads CASSVTGGGIQPQHF. Partial CDR3 DNA: TGTGCCAGTAGTGTTACAGGGGGCGGAATTCAGCCC. This chain connects TRBV19 to TRBJ1-5; 9 positions match TRBD1. The CDR3 extends 3 residues past the end of the read, so its final part is completed from the germline J gene. Trimming at V came to 5 bases and at J to 6 bases, leaving 8 bases not matched to a gene. Germline-derived CDR1 and CDR2 are LNHDA and SQIVND (reference sequence). This CDR3 is 15 amino acids long.

This clone has a count of ten or more. The CDR3 protein is CASSQLGGRAGEQFF. CDR3 bases read: TGCGCCAGCAGCCAATTGGGCGGGAGGGCCGGTGAG. The chain links TRBV4-1 to TRBJ2-1, with 9 bases lining up with TRBD2. Sequencing ends 3 residues short of the CDR3 end; the germline J gene provides the rest. This CDR3 has 15 residues. Per germline, CDR1 MGHRA and CDR2 YSYEKL. V trimming: 2 bases; J trimming: 9 bases; junction bases outside the gene matches: 8.

In this sample, this clone turned up many times. Sequencing ends 3 residues short of the CDR3 end; the germline J gene provides the rest. This sequence joins TRBV4-2 and TRBJ1-3; TRBD1 aligns across 9 bases. Germline values: CDR1 LGHNA, CDR2 YNFKEQ. V was pared by 4 bases and J by 1 base, with 14 bases of the junction left unmatched. The CDR3 has 19 amino acids. The CDR3 loop reads CASSPTPGQGLWSGNTIYF. The covered CDR3 bases are TGTGCCAGCAGCCCCACTCCGGGACAGGGTTTGTGGTCTGGAAACACC.

This clone was observed at least ten times. This CDR3 reads CASSSRLGYNEQFF. Partial CDR3 DNA: TGTGCCAGTAGTAGCCGACTTGGGTACAATGAG. This chain uses TRBV19 with TRBJ2-1; D gene uncertain. The read ends 3 residues early relative to the CDR3; the germline J gene fills the gap. The CDR3 totals 14 residues. Trimming left V 4 bases short and J 4 bases short, with 11 bases between. Looked up from germline, CDR1 is LNHDA and CDR2 is SQIVND (reference sequence).

This clone was recorded at least ten times. The read ends 3 residues before the CDR3 terminus; that terminus is restored from the germline J gene. The rearrangement links TRBV6-1 to TRBJ1-5; D not certain. V was trimmed by 4 bases and J by 3 bases, leaving 16 bases between them. The CDR3 length is 16 residues. Germline lookup yields CDR1 MNHNS and CDR2 SASEGT. The CDR3 sequence: CASSGAGIRDNQPQHF. The CDR3 bases that were read are TGTGCCAGCAGTGGCGCGGGAATAAGGGACAATCAGCCC.

This clone was recorded many times. From the germline J gene comes the end of the CDR3, since the read stops 3 residues before it. The rearrangement links TRBV19 to TRBJ2-2, with D possibly being TRBD1 (5 bases). Germline V gene data show CDR1 as LNHDA and CDR2 as SQIVND (reference sequence). This CDR3 spans 14 amino acids. Between the trimmed V and J ends, which lost 4 bases and 1 base, there was a span of 7 bases. The CDR3 is CASSTGQNTGELFF. The CDR3 DNA, read in part, is TGTGCCAGTAGTACAGGACAGAACACCGGGGAG.

In its sample, this clone was seen a few times. The read ends 3 residues early relative to the CDR3; the germline J gene fills the gap. J is TRBJ2-5 and V is TRBV5-1; 9 nucleotides align to TRBD2. V dropped 0 bases and J dropped 2; count of bases not matched to a gene: 2. Germline-derived CDR1 and CDR2 are SGHRS and YFSETQ. This CDR3 is 15 amino acids long. The CDR3 spells CASSLGTSVQETQYF. The DNA read from the CDR3 is TGCGCCAGCAGCTTGGGGACTAGCGTACAAGAGACC.

This clone was counted many times. The read terminates 3 residues ahead of where the CDR3 ends, so the germline J gene completes it. The chain couples TRBV18 to TRBJ1-2, with a weak D call TRBD1 (5 bases). The CDR3 extends over 14 amino acids. Germline V CDR1 and CDR2: KGHSH, LQKENI. Trimming removed 0 bases at V and 7 bases at J, with 12 bases between. The CDR3 sequence: CASSPPGQGRGYTF. The sequenced CDR3 bases are TGTGCCAGCTCACCACCTGGCCAGGGCCGTGGC. Drawing the rest from reference TRBV18 and TRBJ1-2, the complete variable domain is NAGVMQNPRHLVRRRGQEARLRCSPMKGHSHVYWYRQLPEEGLKFMVYLQKENIIDESGMPKERFSAEFPKEGPSILRIQQVVRGDSAAYFCASSPPGQGRGYTFGSGTRLTVV.

Comments on this clone: Read coverage stops 3 residues before the CDR3 terminus; the germline J gene supplies the remainder. The chain is built from TRBV30 and TRBJ1-2; D is unclear. The CDR3 loop spans 16 amino acids. The germline V gene has CDR1 GTSNPN and CDR2 SVGIG (reference sequence). Partial CDR3 DNA: TGTGCCTGGAGAGACCCTAGCGGGAGAGTCTACAATGAC. Translated, it gives CAWRDPSGRVYND. The full CDR3 is CAWRDPSGRVYNDYTF.

This clone has ten or more counts. The sequence runs out 3 residues before the end of the CDR3; the remainder is reconstructed from the germline J gene. This chain uses TRBV20-1 with TRBJ2-3, with D tentatively TRBD1 (5 bases). The CDR3 covers 13 residues. Trimming removed 6 bases at V and 3 bases at J, with 13 bases between. Germline-derived CDR1 and CDR2 are DFQATT and SNEGSKA (reference sequence). Here the CDR3 reads CSAPAPGTDTQYF. CDR3 bases read: TGCAGTGCCCCGGCACCAGGGACAGATACG.

This clone was observed many times. The read stops 3 residues short of the end of the CDR3; the missing end is completed from the germline J gene. V is TRBV5-1 and J is TRBJ1-1, with D possibly TRBD1 on 6 matching bases. The V end lost 4 bases, the J end lost 2 bases, and 15 bases lay between the germline ends. The CDR3 consists of 15 residues. Germline loops: CDR1 SGHRS, CDR2 YFSETQ. The sequenced CDR3 bases are TGCGCCAGCAGCCCCCGGACAGCTTCTAACACTGAA. Encoded protein: CASSPRTASNTE. The whole CDR3 reads CASSPRTASNTEAFF.

This clone has at least ten counts. The read terminates 3 residues ahead of where the CDR3 ends, so the germline J gene completes it. The rearrangement joins TRBV5-1 to TRBJ2-2, with D maybe TRBD2 (6 bases). Between the trimmed V and J ends, which lost 7 bases and 5 bases, there was a span of 15 bases. The CDR3 runs 14 residues. From germline, CDR1 is SGHRS and CDR2 YFSETQ. CDR3 sequence: CASGTLQETGELFF. CDR3 DNA, as far as it was read: TGCGCCAGCGGGACTTTACAGGAGACCGGGGAG.

This clone was detected ten times or more. The CDR3 end falls 3 residues outside the read, so it is completed with the germline J gene. This rearrangement joins TRBV19 to TRBJ1-1; TRBD1 aligns across 9 bases. The germline gives CDR1 LNHDA, CDR2 SQIVND (reference sequence). V shed 8 bases and J 2 bases; nucleotides not matched to a gene: 6. The CDR3 consists of 14 residues. Partial CDR3 DNA: TGTGCCAGTTGGGGGACAGGGCTCAACACTGAA. Its protein is CASWGTGLNTE. The complete CDR3 sequence is CASWGTGLNTEAFF.

This clone was observed many times. The read stops 3 residues short of the end of the CDR3; the missing end is completed from the germline J gene. The rearrangement uses TRBV18 and TRBJ2-1; no clear D. The germline gives CDR1 KGHSH, CDR2 LQKENI. Trimming stripped 3 bases from V and 9 bases from J, with 9 bases between. This CDR3 is built from 12 residues. The DNA read from the CDR3 is TGTGCCAGCTCACCGCCAATCAGTGAG. This sequence encodes CASSPPISE. The full CDR3 sequence reads CASSPPISEQFF.

In its sample, this clone was seen many times. The read ends 3 residues before the CDR3 terminus; that terminus is restored from the germline J gene. The V call is TRBV2, the J call TRBJ1-2, with D possibly TRBD1 on 6 matching bases. Germline lookup yields CDR1 SNHLY and CDR2 FYNNEI. Trimming left V 7 bases short and J 4 bases short, with 16 bases between. This CDR3 is built from 14 residues. CDR3: CASNTEGEIYGYTF. CDR3 DNA (partial): TGTGCCAGCAATACGGAGGGGGAGATCTATGGC.

This clone was seen more than once but under ten times. The read stops 3 residues short of the end of the CDR3; the missing end is completed from the germline J gene. V and J are TRBV7-9 and TRBJ2-7; D not certain. The CDR3 extends over 13 amino acids. Germline loops: CDR1 SEHNR, CDR2 FQNEAQ (reference sequence). Trimming pared 5 bases from V and 0 bases from J, leaving 8 bases between. Incomplete CDR3 DNA: TGTGCCAGCAGCCACATTAACTCCTACGAG. Its translation: CASSHINSYE. The CDR3, in full, reads CASSHINSYEQYF. Complete variable domain (other parts from reference TRBV7-9 and TRBJ2-7): DTGVSQNPRHKITKRGQNVTFRCDPISEHNRLYWYRQTLGQGPEFLTYFQNEAQLEKSRLLSDRFSAERPKGSFSTLEIQRTEQGDSAMYLCASSHINSYEQYFGPGTRLTVT.

This clone has ten or more counts. The read stops 3 residues short of the end of the CDR3; the missing end is completed from the germline J gene. The chain combines TRBV4-1 with TRBJ2-2, with 9 bases fitting TRBD1. The germline V gene has CDR1 MGHRA and CDR2 YSYEKL. The CDR3 totals 16 residues. The ends lost 4 bases at V and 3 bases at J; junction bases unmatched: 6. The DNA read from the CDR3 is TGCGCCAGCAGCCGGGGACAGGGCTGGGACACCGGGGAG. The encoded protein is CASSRGQGWDTGE. The CDR3 in its entirety is CASSRGQGWDTGELFF.

This clone was observed at least ten times. Read data end 3 residues before the CDR3 end; the end is taken from the germline J gene. V gene TRBV2 combines with J gene TRBJ1-5; possible D gene TRBD1, 6 bases. CDR1 and CDR2 (germline): SNHLY, FYNNEI. V lost 1 base, J lost 7 bases, and 11 bases lay in between. The CDR3 spans 14 residues. Incomplete CDR3 DNA: TGTGCCAGCAGTGAAGGCAGGGGCGGACAGCCC. Residues: CASSEGRGGQP. The whole CDR3 is CASSEGRGGQPQHF.

This clone was observed at least ten times. The read gets to within 3 residues of the CDR3 end, and the germline J gene fills in the rest. V and J are TRBV7-9 and TRBJ1-4, with no clear D. V shed 4 bases and J shed 0 bases, with 3 bases lying between them. Germline V gene data show CDR1 as SEHNR and CDR2 as FQNEAQ (reference sequence). The CDR3 is 13 residues long. CDR3 sequence: CASSSTTNEKLFF. CDR3 DNA, as far as it was read: TGTGCCAGCAGCTCCACAACTAATGAAAAA.

This clone appeared many times. The missing CDR3 end, 3 residues past where the read stops, is filled in from the germline J gene. The V call is TRBV4-1, the J call TRBJ2-3; TRBD2 is a possible D gene (6 bases). Trimming cost V 4 bases and J 7 bases, with 21 bases left between them. The CDR3 is made up of 16 amino acids. Germline-derived CDR1 and CDR2 are MGHRA and YSYEKL. CDR3 amino acids: CASSLRISGVLNTQYF. CDR3 bases read: TGCGCCAGCAGCCTGAGGATTAGCGGAGTCCTCAATACG.

There are many counts of this clone. The read ends 3 residues early relative to the CDR3; the germline J gene fills the gap. The chain employs TRBV4-1 and TRBJ2-7; D may be TRBD2 (5 bases). CDR1 MGHRA and CDR2 YSYEKL come from the germline V gene. The V gene lost 1 base and the J gene lost 0 bases, with 7 bases spanning the gap. This CDR3 is 14 amino acids long. The chain's CDR3 is CASSQAADSYEQYF. The part of the CDR3 DNA that was read is TGCGCCAGCAGCCAAGCAGCGGACTCCTACGAG.

This clone was picked up many times. The read gets to within 3 residues of the CDR3 end, and the germline J gene fills in the rest. This chain uses TRBV5-1 with TRBJ1-1; a possible D gene is TRBD1 (5 bases). Germline lookup yields CDR1 SGHRS and CDR2 YFSETQ. This CDR3 is built from 15 residues. Trimming took off 5 bases at V and 1 base at J, with 15 bases between the two ends. CDR3 sequence: CASSSGAARNTEAFF. The covered CDR3 bases are TGCGCCAGCAGTAGTGGGGCAGCCCGGAACACTGAA.

This clone occurred many times. The read terminates 3 residues before the CDR3 end, so the remaining end is supplied by the germline J gene. This chain links TRBV19 with TRBJ1-2; 7 bases agree with TRBD1. The germline V gene has CDR1 LNHDA and CDR2 SQIVND (reference sequence). CDR3 size: 14 residues. The J segment lost 6 bases and the V segment lost 4 bases, leaving 8 bases of the junction unmatched. The CDR3 is CASSTWDSLDGYTF. Incomplete CDR3 DNA: TGTGCCAGTAGTACTTGGGACAGTCTTGATGGC.

This clone was observed many times. The read terminates 3 residues ahead of where the CDR3 ends, so the germline J gene completes it. The J gene is TRBJ2-5, the V gene TRBV7-6; D might be TRBD2 (5 bases). This CDR3 is 13 amino acids long. The V and J ends lost 5 bases and 0 bases respectively, with 7 bases between them. In germline, CDR1 is SGHVS, CDR2 FNYEAQ. The part of the CDR3 DNA that was read is TGTGCCAGCAGCGTCGGGGACCAAGAGACC. It translates to CASSVGDQET. In full, the CDR3 reads CASSVGDQETQYF.

This clone has ten or more counts. The CDR3 extends 3 residues past the end of the read, so its final part is completed from the germline J gene. The rearrangement joins TRBV12-3 or TRBV12-4 to TRBJ2-3, with TRBD2 identical over 10 bases. CDR3 length: 15 residues. The J segment lost 3 bases and the V segment lost 3 bases, leaving 3 bases of the junction unmatched. CDR3 DNA (partial): TGTGCCAGCAGTTTTTCGACTAGCGGGACAGATACG. This sequence encodes CASSFSTSGTDT. The full CDR3 reads CASSFSTSGTDTQYF.

This clone was counted ten times or more. The read ends 3 residues before the CDR3 terminus; that terminus is restored from the germline J gene. The chain employs TRBV18 and TRBJ1-1; D possibly corresponds to TRBD1 (6 bases). Deletions cut 3 bases from V and 1 base from J, with 15 bases between. Germline CDR1 reads KGHSH; CDR2 reads LQKENI. The CDR3 spans 16 residues. The DNA read from the CDR3 is TGTGCCAGCTCACCCGACCGGGGGGGCCCGAACACTGAA. Translated, it gives CASSPDRGGPNTE. The CDR3 as a whole reads CASSPDRGGPNTEAFF.

This clone has ten or more counts. Incomplete CDR3 DNA: TGTGCCAGCAGCTTGCCCGGACAGCGAGAGACC. Translated: CASSLPGQRET. Given in full, the CDR3 is CASSLPGQRETQYF. The genes are TRBV7-8 and TRBJ2-5; weak D call: TRBD1 (6 bases). The read ends 3 residues early relative to the CDR3; the germline J gene fills the gap. Germline V gene sequence: CDR1 SGHVS, CDR2 FQNEAQ. The CDR3 consists of 14 residues. V dropped 3 bases and J dropped 4 bases, with 12 bases sitting between them.

This clone has only a few counts. The CDR3 end falls 3 residues outside the read, so it is completed with the germline J gene. The rearrangement joins TRBV7-9 to TRBJ2-5; possible D gene TRBD2, 6 bases. Germline CDR1 is SEHNR and CDR2 is FQNEAQ (reference sequence). The CDR3 has 14 residues. V was clipped by 4 bases and J by 3 bases, with 12 bases between them. The CDR3 is CASSSRSGEETQYF. Incomplete CDR3 DNA: TGTGCCAGCAGCTCCCGGTCGGGGGAAGAGACC.

This clone was found many times. From the germline J gene comes the end of the CDR3, since the read stops 3 residues before it. This chain links TRBV20-1 with TRBJ1-1, with D maybe TRBD1 (6 bases). The CDR3 is 17 amino acids. Between the trimmed V and J ends, which lost 4 bases and 0 bases, there was a span of 21 bases. In germline, CDR1 is DFQATT, CDR2 SNEGSKA (reference sequence). CDR3 amino acids: CSATTRLGAGMNTEAFF. The sequenced part of the CDR3 DNA is TGCAGTGCTACAACGAGATTGGGGGCAGGGATGAACACTGAA.